The rows below give T cell receptor beta chains drawn from one sample of a study of beta chain features in type 1 diabetes. Assay: immunoSEQ multiplex PCR; the TCRdb copy retains only in-frame clones and omits some. The sample records nearly 700,000 clones, about an eighth being singletons. Sequenced: naive CD4+ T cells from blood. The source is a man in his late teens or twenties with type 1 diabetes. Each CDR3 is given with its conserved first and last residue. The order of the fields is D gene, V gene, J gene, clone size, CDR3 protein, CDR3 DNA. A D gene is named only where the DNA matches it firmly. Size tells how often a clone was seen (once, few, many) or the class of an expanded clone, and some rows leave it out.

NA,TRBV14,TRBJ2-1,few,CASSLGAASPYNEQFF,TGTGCCAGCAGCCTCGGGGCAGCATCTCCCTACAATGAGCAGTTCTTC
NA,TRBV7-2,TRBJ2-2,few,CASSLVASVFDTGELFF,TGTGCCAGCAGCTTAGTTGCGTCGGTGTTTGACACCGGGGAGCTGTTTTTT
NA,TRBV28,TRBJ2-6,NA,CASSPTLRSSGANVLTF,TGTGCCAGCAGTCCAACCCTCAGAAGCTCTGGGGCCAACGTCCTGACTTTC
TRBD2,TRBV27,TRBJ2-1,NA,CASSLEIPVLAGKPSYNEQFF,TGTGCCAGCAGTTTAGAAATCCCCGTTCTAGCGGGGAAGCCCTCCTACAATGAGCAGTTCTTC
NA,TRBV27,TRBJ1-5,NA,CASRSGNQPQHF,TGTGCCAGCAGGTCGGGCAATCAGCCCCAGCATTTT
NA,TRBV29-1,TRBJ1-1,few,CSVERQTLLTEAFF,TGCAGCGTTGAACGGCAGACACTACTCACTGAAGCTTTCTTT
NA,TRBV7-2,TRBJ1-5,few,CASSFGGSSNQPQHF,TGTGCCAGCAGCTTCGGGGGTAGTAGCAATCAGCCCCAGCATTTT
TRBD2,TRBV30,TRBJ2-3,NA,CAWSPGTSAVTQYF,TGTGCCTGGAGCCCCGGGACTAGCGCAGTTACGCAGTATTTT
NA,TRBV7-6,TRBJ1-2,few,CASSPMGVYGYTF,TGTGCCAGCAGCCCCATGGGGGTGTACGGCTACACCTTC
NA,TRBV30,TRBJ1-1,NA,CAWSPQENTEAFF,TGTGCCTGGAGCCCACAGGAGAACACTGAAGCTTTCTTT
TRBD1,TRBV10-2,TRBJ2-7,NA,CASRRDRGLEEQYF,TGCGCCAGCAGGAGGGACAGGGGGCTAGAAGAGCAGTACTTC
NA,TRBV6-5,TRBJ2-5,NA,CASTTGRGVRTQYF,TGTGCCAGCACGACGGGGAGGGGGGTTCGGACCCAGTACTTC
NA,TRBV30,TRBJ1-1,NA,CAWSFGTGTEAFF,TGTGCCTGGAGCTTTGGCACGGGGACTGAAGCTTTCTTT
NA,TRBV30,TRBJ2-5,NA,CAWTRTTETQYF,TGTGCCTGGACTCGGACTACGGAGACCCAGTACTTC
NA,TRBV6-1,TRBJ1-3,NA,CASSETSNGNTIYF,TGTGCCAGCAGTGAAACATCTAACGGAAACACCATATATTTT
NA,TRBV29-1,TRBJ1-2,NA,CSVERRDTLTLYGYTF,TGCAGCGTTGAAAGGCGGGACACCCTTACCCTCTATGGCTACACCTTC
NA,TRBV9,TRBJ1-2,NA,CASSVDVDYGYTF,TGTGCCAGCAGCGTAGACGTGGACTATGGCTACACCTTC
TRBD1,TRBV2,TRBJ1-3,few,CASSGQGTRGSGNTIYF,TGTGCCAGCAGTGGACAGGGTACGAGAGGGTCTGGAAACACCATATATTTT
TRBD1,TRBV19,TRBJ1-2,NA,CASSDFRQGGGYTF,TGTGCCAGTAGCGACTTCCGACAGGGTGGTGGCTACACCTTC
TRBD1,TRBV5-6,TRBJ2-1,NA,CASSKPGTGTEQFF,TGTGCCAGCAGCAAGCCCGGGACAGGGACAGAGCAGTTCTTC
NA,TRBV9,TRBJ1-1,few,CASSVAGHTEAFF,TGTGCCAGCAGCGTTGCAGGGCACACTGAAGCTTTCTTT
TRBD2,TRBV19,TRBJ2-1,NA,CASTRTSGGVEQFF,TGTGCCAGTACTCGGACTAGCGGGGGAGTTGAGCAGTTCTTC
NA,TRBV10-3,TRBJ2-3,few,CAISESLGTDTQYF,TGTGCCATCAGTGAGTCGTTGGGGACAGATACGCAGTATTTT
NA,TRBV20-1,TRBJ1-2,few,CSAHSNYGYTF,TGCAGTGCTCACAGTAACTATGGCTACACCTTC
TRBD1,TRBV18,TRBJ1-2,NA,CASSPTWDSLYGYTF,TGTGCCAGCTCACCTACCTGGGACAGCCTCTATGGCTACACCTTC
NA,TRBV7-8,TRBJ1-2,NA,CASSLGTAADGYTF,TGTGCCAGCAGCTTAGGGACAGCAGCGGACGGCTACACCTTC
TRBD1,TRBV18,TRBJ2-7,NA,CASSRSGTGAYEQYF,TGTGCCAGCTCACGCTCCGGGACAGGGGCCTACGAGCAGTACTTC
NA,TRBV20-1,TRBJ1-1,NA,CSAGVAEEAFF,TGCAGTGCTGGTGTCGCAGAAGAAGCTTTCTTT
NA,TRBV7-2,TRBJ1-1,NA,CASSLYRGVTEAFF,TGTGCCAGCAGCTTATATCGGGGAGTGACTGAAGCTTTCTTT
NA,TRBV28,TRBJ1-2,few,CASSPSRLNYGYTF,TGTGCCAGCAGTCCTTCCAGATTGAACTATGGCTACACCTTC
NA,TRBV6-5,TRBJ1-1,NA,CASSPLEGTEAFF,TGTGCCAGCAGCCCTCTCGAGGGCACTGAAGCTTTCTTT
NA,TRBV6-5,TRBJ2-7,NA,CASRTPMEQYF,TGTGCCAGCAGAACCCCAATGGAGCAGTACTTC
NA,TRBV6-5,TRBJ1-1,few,CASSYSRLGSGTEAFF,TGTGCCAGCAGTTACTCGAGGCTGGGATCGGGCACTGAAGCTTTCTTT
NA,TRBV5-6,TRBJ2-3,NA,CASSPLRGITDTQYF,TGTGCCAGCAGCCCCCTTAGGGGGATAACAGATACGCAGTATTTT
NA,TRBV7-9,TRBJ2-5,few,CASSSAIMLSQYF,TGTGCCAGCAGCTCCGCTATTATGCTGAGCCAGTACTTC
NA,TRBV30,TRBJ2-1,few,CAWSVWGNEQFF,TGTGCCTGGAGTGTTTGGGGTAATGAGCAGTTCTTC
NA,TRBV7-9,TRBJ2-1,NA,CASSLEGGPWNEQFF,TGTGCCAGCAGCTTAGAAGGGGGGCCCTGGAATGAGCAGTTCTTC
NA,TRBV7-7,TRBJ2-1,NA,CASSLETVAYNEQFF,TGTGCCAGCAGCTTAGAAACCGTCGCATACAATGAGCAGTTCTTC
NA,TRBV5-4,TRBJ1-2,NA,CASSPDLLANYGYTF,TGTGCCAGCAGCCCAGACCTGTTAGCTAACTATGGCTACACCTTC
NA,TRBV5-1,TRBJ1-1,NA,CASSSLDGNTEAFF,TGCGCCAGCAGCTCCTTGGACGGGAACACTGAAGCTTTCTTT
NA,TRBV14,TRBJ1-1,few,CASSRLAFGTEAFF,TGTGCCAGCAGCCGTCTAGCTTTCGGCACTGAAGCTTTCTTT
NA,TRBV6-1,TRBJ1-2,NA,CASSPDSVGYGYTF,TGTGCCAGCAGCCCGGACTCGGTGGGCTATGGCTACACCTTC
NA,TRBV20-1,TRBJ1-1,few,CSSGPNTEAFF,TGCAGTTCTGGACCGAACACTGAAGCTTTCTTT
NA,TRBV6-4,TRBJ2-3,NA,CASSDSGADTQYF,TGTGCCAGCAGTGACTCGGGGGCAGATACGCAGTATTTT
NA,TRBV7-8,TRBJ2-5,few,CASSPPGSTQYF,TGTGCCAGCAGCCCCCCGGGGAGTACCCAGTACTTC
NA,TRBV6-1,TRBJ1-2,NA,CASKSPPGTASF,TGTGCCAGCAAAAGCCCTCCGGGTACTGCCTCATTC
NA,TRBV30,TRBJ1-4,NA,CAGRGGGSNEKLFF,TGTGCCGGACGGGGAGGTGGATCTAATGAAAAACTGTTTTTT
NA,TRBV28,TRBJ2-3,NA,CASGMFQGEADTQYF,TGTGCCAGCGGGATGTTTCAGGGGGAGGCAGATACGCAGTATTTT
TRBD2,TRBV29-1,TRBJ2-5,few,CSVEGGGSETQYF,TGCAGCGTTGAAGGGGGGGGAAGCGAGACCCAGTACTTC
NA,TRBV7-9,TRBJ2-5,few,CASSFRSAQETQYF,TGTGCCAGCAGCTTTAGGTCAGCTCAAGAGACCCAGTACTTC
NA,TRBV18,TRBJ2-5,few,CASSPRQGLQETQYF,TGTGCCAGCTCACCGCGACAGGGACTTCAAGAGACCCAGTACTTC
NA,TRBV14,TRBJ2-1,NA,CASSQLAWAVNEQFF,TGTGCCAGCAGCCAATTAGCTTGGGCAGTCAATGAGCAGTTCTTC
TRBD1,TRBV30,TRBJ1-2,NA,CAWSQGGGLYGYTF,TGTGCCTGGAGTCAGGGGGGCGGTCTCTATGGCTACACCTTC
NA,TRBV2,TRBJ2-1,NA,CASSELEGPYNEQFF,TGTGCCAGCAGTGAACTAGAAGGGCCTTACAATGAGCAGTTCTTC
TRBD2,TRBV7-8,TRBJ2-7,few,CASSPAGGAYEQYF,TGTGCCAGCAGCCCAGCGGGGGGCGCGTACGAGCAGTACTTC
NA,TRBV9,TRBJ1-3,few,CASSPRSSGNTIYF,TGTGCCAGCAGCCCCAGGAGCTCTGGAAACACCATATATTTT